This TCR beta chain was captured in a study of spatial heterogeneity in lung cancer. Regarding time point: blood at routine non-recurrence follow-up after resection. TCRdb ran MiXCR on the 5' RACE reads and lists one entry per CDR3 protein. The repertoire holds fewer than 150,000 distinct CDR3 sequences, with 11% as singletons. Unmatched junction bases numbered 14, after V lost 4 bases and J lost 8 bases. Germline CDR1 and CDR2: LGHDT and YNNKEL (reference sequence). This CDR3 has 16 residues. This clonotype came up many times. This material consisted of PBMCs, taken at follow-up. The TCR was taken from a female donor with early-stage non-small cell lung cancer. The chain combines TRBV3-1 with TRBJ2-1; 7 positions agree with TRBD2. Here the CDR3 reads CASSPWGSGVLDEQFF. The CDR3 bases are TGTGCCAGCAGCCCCTGGGGGAGCGGGGTACTCGATGAGCAGTTCTTC.